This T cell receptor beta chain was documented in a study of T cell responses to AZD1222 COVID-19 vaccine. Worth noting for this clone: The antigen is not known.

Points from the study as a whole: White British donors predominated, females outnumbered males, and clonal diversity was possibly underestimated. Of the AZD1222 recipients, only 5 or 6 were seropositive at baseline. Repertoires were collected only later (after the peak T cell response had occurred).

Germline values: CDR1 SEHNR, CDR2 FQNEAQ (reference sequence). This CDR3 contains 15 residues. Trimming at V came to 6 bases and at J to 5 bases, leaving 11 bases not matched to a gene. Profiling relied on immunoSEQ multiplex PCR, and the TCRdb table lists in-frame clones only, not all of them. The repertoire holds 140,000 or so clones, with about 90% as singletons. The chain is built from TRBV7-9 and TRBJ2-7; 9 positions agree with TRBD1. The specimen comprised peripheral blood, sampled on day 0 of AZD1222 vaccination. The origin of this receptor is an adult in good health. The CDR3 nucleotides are TGTGCCAGCAGGAACTCTGGAACAGGGGGCCACGAGCAGTACTTC. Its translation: CASRNSGTGGHEQYF.